The 4 T cell receptor beta chains below all came from one sample that was sequenced in a study of blood T cell repertoires in COVID-19. The table came from immunoSEQ multiplex PCR; TCRdb's copy has only in-frame clones and leaves some out. The sample consists of about 130,000 clones, 75% to 90% of them appearing once. Input material: peripheral blood. The source of these receptors is a woman aged 50 to 60 who had recovered from COVID-19.

This clone was counted once. V gene TRBV18 combines with J gene TRBJ2-3; 10 bases are shared with TRBD1. The CDR3 extends over 17 amino acids. CDR1 is KGHSH and CDR2 is LQKENI in the germline V gene. The trim removed 3 bases at V and 0 bases at J, leaving 6 bases unmatched. The CDR3 protein is CASSPWTGGVSTDTQYF. The CDR3 region has the DNA TGTGCCAGCTCACCTTGGACAGGGGGGGTAAGCACAGATACGCAGTATTTT.

The chain combines TRBV7-8 with TRBJ1-3; D not certain. The CDR3 runs to 14 residues. Germline V gives CDR1 SGHVS, CDR2 FQNEAQ. Trimming took off 5 bases at V and 4 bases at J, with 12 bases between the two ends. The DNA of the CDR3 is TGTGCCAGCAGCCAGACTCCCGGGGGAAACACCATATATTTT. Translation: CASSQTPGGNTIYF.

The J gene is TRBJ1-2, the V gene TRBV4-1, with D maybe TRBD1 (5 bases). This CDR3 is 16 amino acids long. Germline loops: CDR1 MGHRA, CDR2 YSYEKL. Trimming took 1 base from V and 1 from J, leaving 13 bases between them. CDR3 nucleotide sequence: TGCGCCAGCAGCCAAGGGGCCGCGGGGGTTAACTATGGCTACACCTTC. Translated: CASSQGAAGVNYGYTF.

The gene calls are TRBV7-3 and TRBJ2-3; TRBD1 matches at 7 bases. The germline V gene encodes CDR1 SGHTA and CDR2 FQGTGA. The CDR3 covers 15 residues. Trimming at V came to 5 bases and at J to 0 bases, leaving 5 bases not matched to a gene. Here the CDR3 DNA reads TGTGCCAGCAGCAGACAGGGCCTTAGCACAGATACGCAGTATTTT. Translation: CASSRQGLSTDTQYF.